At least ten counts were recorded for the clone carrying this T cell receptor (beta chain). What it binds is not known. This entry belongs to a study of Graves' ophthalmopathy and Graves' hyperthyroidism. General study results and limits: Blood also carried most expanded thyroid clonotypes exceeding 0.001 frequency. A roughly 80% specificity and 85% to 90% sensitivity were achieved by a 13-signature model that separated ophthalmopathy from stable hyperthyroidism.

From RNA, the CDR3 regions of TCR beta chains were amplified and sequenced. The first-round RT-PCR employed HTBI primers together with the Qiagen OneStep RT-PCR kit. A multiplex PCR was then performed as the second round. TCRdb ran MiXCR on the multiplex PCR reads and lists one entry per CDR3 protein. The table lists 350,000 to 400,000 distinct CDR3 sequences, around 19% of them singletons. V dropped 6 bases and J dropped 3 bases, with 5 bases sitting between them. The CDR3 length is 10 residues. Germline CDR1 SQVTM, CDR2 ANQGSEA. The chain links TRBV29-1 to TRBJ2-5; D is uncertain. The source material was peripheral blood. This receptor was identified in a woman in her late teens or twenties with Graves' ophthalmopathy. This CDR3 is CSVFEETQYF. The CDR3 DNA is TGCAGCGTCTTTGAAGAGACCCAGTACTTC.